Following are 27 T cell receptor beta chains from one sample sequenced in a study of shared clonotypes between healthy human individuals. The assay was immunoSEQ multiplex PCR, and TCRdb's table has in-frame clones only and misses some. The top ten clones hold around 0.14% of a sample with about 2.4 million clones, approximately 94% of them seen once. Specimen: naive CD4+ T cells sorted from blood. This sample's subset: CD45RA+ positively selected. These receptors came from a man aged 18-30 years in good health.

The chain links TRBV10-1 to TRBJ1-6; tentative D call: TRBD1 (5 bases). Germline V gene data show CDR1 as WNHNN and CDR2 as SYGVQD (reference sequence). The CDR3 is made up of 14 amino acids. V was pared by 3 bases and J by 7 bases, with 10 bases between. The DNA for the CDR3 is TGCGCCAGCAGTGACGGGACGCCCAATTCACCCCTCCACTTT. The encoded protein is CASSDGTPNSPLHF.

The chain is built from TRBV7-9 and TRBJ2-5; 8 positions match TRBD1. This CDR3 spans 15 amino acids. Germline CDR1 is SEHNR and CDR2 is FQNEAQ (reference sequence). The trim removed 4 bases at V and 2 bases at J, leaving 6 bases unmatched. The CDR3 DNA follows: TGTGCCAGCAGCTATGACAGGGGTCTACAAGAGACCCAGTACTTC. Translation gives CASSYDRGLQETQYF.

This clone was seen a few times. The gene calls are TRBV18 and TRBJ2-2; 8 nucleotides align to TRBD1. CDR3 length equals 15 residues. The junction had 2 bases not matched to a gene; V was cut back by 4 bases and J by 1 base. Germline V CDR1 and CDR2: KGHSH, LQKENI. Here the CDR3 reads CASSQGQENTGELFF. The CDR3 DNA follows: TGTGCCAGCTCACAGGGACAGGAGAACACCGGGGAGCTGTTTTTT.

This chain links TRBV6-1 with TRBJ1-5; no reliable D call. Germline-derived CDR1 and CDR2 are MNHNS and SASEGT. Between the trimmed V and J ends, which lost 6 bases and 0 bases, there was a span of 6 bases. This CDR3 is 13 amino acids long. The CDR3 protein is CASRDASNQPQHF. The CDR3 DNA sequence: TGTGCCAGCAGGGACGCTAGCAATCAGCCCCAGCATTTT.

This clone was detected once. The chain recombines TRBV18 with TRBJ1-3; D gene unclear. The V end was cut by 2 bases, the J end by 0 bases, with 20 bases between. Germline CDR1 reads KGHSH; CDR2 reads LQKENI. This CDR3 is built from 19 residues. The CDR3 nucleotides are TGTGCCAGCTCACCATCCCCCTCTGGTGGCGCCAACTCTGGAAACACCATATATTTT. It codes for CASSPSPSGGANSGNTIYF.

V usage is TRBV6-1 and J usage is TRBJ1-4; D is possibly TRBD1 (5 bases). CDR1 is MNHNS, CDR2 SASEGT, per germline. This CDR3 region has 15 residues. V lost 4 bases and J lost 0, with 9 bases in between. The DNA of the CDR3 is TGTGCCAGCAGTGGCCGGGGGGCAACTAATGAAAAACTGTTTTTT. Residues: CASSGRGATNEKLFF.

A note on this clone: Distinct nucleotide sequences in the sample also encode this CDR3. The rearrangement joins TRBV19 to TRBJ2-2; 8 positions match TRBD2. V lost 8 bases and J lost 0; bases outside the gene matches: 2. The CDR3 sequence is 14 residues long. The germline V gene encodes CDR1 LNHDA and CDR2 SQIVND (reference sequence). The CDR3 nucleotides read TGTGCCAGTCGGGGGGGGGCGAACACCGGGGAGCTGTTTTTT. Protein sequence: CASRGGANTGELFF. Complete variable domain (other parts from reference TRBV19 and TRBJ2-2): DGGITQSPKYLFRKEGQNVTLSCEQNLNHDAMYWYRQDPGQGLRLIYYSQIVNDFQKGDIAEGYSVSREKKESFPLTVTSAQKNPTAFYLCASRGGANTGELFFGEGSRLTVL.

Here the CDR3 reads CASSYGLAENTQYF. CDR3 coding DNA: TGCGCCAGCAGTTACGGACTAGCGGAGAATACGCAGTATTTT. The gene calls are TRBV5-1 and TRBJ2-3, with 10 bases lining up with TRBD2. Germline V gene lookup returns CDR1 SGHRS and CDR2 YFSETQ. V lost 5 bases, J lost 7 bases, and 7 bases stayed unmatched. This CDR3 comprises 14 residues.

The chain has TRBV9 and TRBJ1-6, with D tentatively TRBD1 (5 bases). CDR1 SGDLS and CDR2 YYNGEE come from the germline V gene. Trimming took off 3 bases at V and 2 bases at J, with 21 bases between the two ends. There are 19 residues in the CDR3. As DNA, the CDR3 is TGTGCCAGCAGCGCCTACGACGCAGAGGGGCTGGCCTATAATTCACCCCTCCACTTT. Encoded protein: CASSAYDAEGLAYNSPLHF.

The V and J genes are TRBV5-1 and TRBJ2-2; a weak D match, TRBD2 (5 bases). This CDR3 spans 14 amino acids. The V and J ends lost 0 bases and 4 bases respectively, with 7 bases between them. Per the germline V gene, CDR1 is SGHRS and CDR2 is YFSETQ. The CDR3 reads CASSLAGITGELFF. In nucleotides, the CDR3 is TGCGCCAGCAGCTTGGCCGGGATCACCGGGGAGCTGTTTTTT.

The CDR3 DNA reads as TGTGCCAGTAGTCTAGGCTCTGGAAACACCATATATTTT. It yields the protein CASSLGSGNTIYF. The chain is built from TRBV19 and TRBJ1-3; D not resolved. The CDR3 length is 13 residues. Germline CDR1 and CDR2: LNHDA and SQIVND (reference sequence). The V end lost 5 bases, the J end lost 0 bases, and 5 bases lay between the germline ends.

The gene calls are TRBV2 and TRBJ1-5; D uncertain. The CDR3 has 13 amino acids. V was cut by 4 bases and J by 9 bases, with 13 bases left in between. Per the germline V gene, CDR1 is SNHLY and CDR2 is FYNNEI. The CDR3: CASSGGSAMPQHF. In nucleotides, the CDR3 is TGTGCCAGCAGTGGAGGTTCGGCGATGCCCCAGCATTTT. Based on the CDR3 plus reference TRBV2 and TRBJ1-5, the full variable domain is EPEVTQTPSHQVTQMGQEVILRCVPISNHLYFYWYRQILGQKVEFLVSFYNNEISEKSEIFDDQFSVERPDGSNFTLKIRSTKLEDSAMYFCASSGGSAMPQHFGDGTRLSIL.

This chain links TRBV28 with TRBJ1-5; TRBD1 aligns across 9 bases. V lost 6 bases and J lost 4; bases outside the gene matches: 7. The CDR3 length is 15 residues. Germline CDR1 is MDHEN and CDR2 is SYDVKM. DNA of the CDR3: TGTGCCAGCAGGGACAGGGGCCCTCCTAATCAGCCCCAGCATTTT. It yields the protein CASRDRGPPNQPQHF.

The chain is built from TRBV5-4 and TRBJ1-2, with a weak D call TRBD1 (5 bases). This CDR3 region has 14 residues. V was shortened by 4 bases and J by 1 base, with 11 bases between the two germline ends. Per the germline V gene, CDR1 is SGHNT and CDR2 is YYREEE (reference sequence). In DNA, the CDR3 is TGTGCCAGCAGCAGGGAGGGGAATAACTATGGCTACACCTTC. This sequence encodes CASSREGNNYGYTF.

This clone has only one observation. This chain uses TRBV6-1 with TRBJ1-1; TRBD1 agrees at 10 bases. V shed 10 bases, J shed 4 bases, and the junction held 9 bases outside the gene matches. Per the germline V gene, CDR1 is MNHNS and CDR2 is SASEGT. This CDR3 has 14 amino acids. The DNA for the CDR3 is TGTGCCACTACGACAGGGGGCTTGGGCACTGAAGCTTTCTTT. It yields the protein CATTTGGLGTEAFF.

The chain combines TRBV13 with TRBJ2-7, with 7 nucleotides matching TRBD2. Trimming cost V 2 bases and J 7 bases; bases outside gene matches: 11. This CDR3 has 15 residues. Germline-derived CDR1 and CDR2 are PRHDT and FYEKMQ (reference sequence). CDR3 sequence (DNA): TGTGCCAGCAGCTTACGGACTAGTCTACGGTTTGAGCAGTACTTC. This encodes CASSLRTSLRFEQYF.

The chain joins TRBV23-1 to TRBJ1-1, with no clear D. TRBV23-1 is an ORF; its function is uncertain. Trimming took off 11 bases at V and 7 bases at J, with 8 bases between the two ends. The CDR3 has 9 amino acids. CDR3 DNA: TGCGCCCTCTGCGTTGAAGCTTTCTTT. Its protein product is CALCVEAFF.

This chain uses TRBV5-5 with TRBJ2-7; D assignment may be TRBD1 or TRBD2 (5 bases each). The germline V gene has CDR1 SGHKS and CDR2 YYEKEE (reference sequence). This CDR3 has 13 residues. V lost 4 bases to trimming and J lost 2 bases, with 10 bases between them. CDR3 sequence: CASSPGTAYEQYF. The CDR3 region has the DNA TGTGCCAGCAGCCCCGGGACCGCCTACGAGCAGTACTTC.

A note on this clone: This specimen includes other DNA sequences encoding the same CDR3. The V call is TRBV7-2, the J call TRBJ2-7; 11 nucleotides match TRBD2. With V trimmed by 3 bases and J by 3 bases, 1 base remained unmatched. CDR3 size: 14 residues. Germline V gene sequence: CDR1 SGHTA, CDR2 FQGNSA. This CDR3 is CASSLTSGDYEQYF. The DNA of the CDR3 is TGTGCCAGCAGCTTGACTAGCGGGGACTACGAGCAGTACTTC.

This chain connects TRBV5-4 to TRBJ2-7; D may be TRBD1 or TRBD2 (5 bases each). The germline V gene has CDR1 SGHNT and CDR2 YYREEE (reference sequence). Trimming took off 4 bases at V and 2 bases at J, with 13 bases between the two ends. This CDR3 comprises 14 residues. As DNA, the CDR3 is TGTGCCAGCAGCAAGTGGGACCGAGCCTACGAGCAGTACTTC. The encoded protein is CASSKWDRAYEQYF.

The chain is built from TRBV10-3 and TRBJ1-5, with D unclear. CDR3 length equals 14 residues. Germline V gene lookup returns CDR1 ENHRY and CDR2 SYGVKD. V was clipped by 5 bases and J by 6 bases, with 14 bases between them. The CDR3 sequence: CAISIGGSSQPQHF. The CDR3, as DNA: TGTGCCATCAGTATAGGAGGGTCTAGTCAGCCCCAGCATTTT.

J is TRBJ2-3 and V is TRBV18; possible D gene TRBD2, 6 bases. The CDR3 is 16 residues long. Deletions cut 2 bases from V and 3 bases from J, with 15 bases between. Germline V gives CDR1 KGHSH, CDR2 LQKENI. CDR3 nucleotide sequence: TGTGCCAGCTCACCAACCGTCGGGAGTGCTACAGATACGCAGTATTTT. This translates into CASSPTVGSATDTQYF.

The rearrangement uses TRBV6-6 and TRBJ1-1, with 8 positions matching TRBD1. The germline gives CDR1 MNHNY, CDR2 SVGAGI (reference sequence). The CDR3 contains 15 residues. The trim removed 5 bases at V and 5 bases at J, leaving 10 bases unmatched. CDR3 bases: TGTGCCAGCAGTCCCGGACAGGGTGGGAGGACTGAAGCTTTCTTT. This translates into CASSPGQGGRTEAFF.

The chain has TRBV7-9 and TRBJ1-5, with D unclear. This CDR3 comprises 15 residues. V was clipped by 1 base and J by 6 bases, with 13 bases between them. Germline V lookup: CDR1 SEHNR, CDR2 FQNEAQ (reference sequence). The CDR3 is CASSLGETGSQPQHF. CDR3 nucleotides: TGTGCCAGCAGCTTAGGTGAAACGGGGAGTCAGCCCCAGCATTTT.

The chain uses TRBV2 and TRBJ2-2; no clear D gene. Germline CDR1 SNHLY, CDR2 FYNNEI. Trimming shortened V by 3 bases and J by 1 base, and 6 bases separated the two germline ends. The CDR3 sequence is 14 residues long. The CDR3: CASSDSRNTGELFF. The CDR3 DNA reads TGTGCCAGCAGTGATAGTAGGAACACCGGGGAGCTGTTTTTT.

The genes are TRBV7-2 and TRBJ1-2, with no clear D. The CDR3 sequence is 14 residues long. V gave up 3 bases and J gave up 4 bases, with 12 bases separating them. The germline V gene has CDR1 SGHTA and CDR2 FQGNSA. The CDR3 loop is CASSFESSLYGYTF. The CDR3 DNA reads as TGTGCCAGCAGCTTCGAGAGCAGTCTCTATGGCTACACCTTC.

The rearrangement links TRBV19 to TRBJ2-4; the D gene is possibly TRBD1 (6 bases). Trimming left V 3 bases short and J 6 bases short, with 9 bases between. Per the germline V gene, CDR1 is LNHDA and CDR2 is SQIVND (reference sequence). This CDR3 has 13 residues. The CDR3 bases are TGTGCCAGTAGTATGTCCAGGGGAAACATTCAGTACTTC. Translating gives CASSMSRGNIQYF.